The rows below give T cell receptor beta chains drawn from one sample of a study of cytomegalovirus exposure and HLA in healthy donors. The method was immunoSEQ multiplex PCR; TCRdb's version includes in-frame clones alone and lacks a portion of them. Here the sample spans tens of thousands of clones, over 50% being singletons. Sequences were obtained from PBMCs. Every receptor here comes from a man aged 40-50 years in good health and CMV-seropositive. The CDR3 runs from the conserved cysteine through the conserved F or W. The D gene is left open where the match is weak. Clone size appears in some rows only: once, few, many, or a class for an expanded clone.

D gene	V gene	clone size	J gene	CDR3 DNA	CDR3 protein
NA	TRBV20-1	NA	TRBJ1-1	TGCAGCAGCGGGGGGAACACTGAAGCTTTCTTT	CSSGGNTEAFF
TRBD1	TRBV7-9	NA	TRBJ2-5	TGTGCCAGCCGATCGGGACAGGGGGCTTTCGAGACCCAGTACTTC	CASRSGQGAFETQYF
NA	TRBV6-1	NA	TRBJ1-2	TGTGCCAGCAGTGAAGCTCGGGGAACGGGCGGCTACACCTTC	CASSEARGTGGYTF
TRBD1	TRBV4-2	NA	TRBJ2-7	TGTGCCAGCAGCCAAGAGGGACAGGTGTCCCACGAGCAGTACTTC	CASSQEGQVSHEQYF
TRBD1	TRBV7-9	NA	TRBJ2-3	TGTGCCAGCAGCCGGACAGGGAGCGCAGATACGCAGTATTTT	CASSRTGSADTQYF
NA	TRBV2	NA	TRBJ2-7	TGTGCCAGCAGCGACGACAGCTACGAGCAGTACTTC	CASSDDSYEQYF
TRBD1	TRBV19	NA	TRBJ2-3	TGTGCCAGTAGTTTAGCCGGGACAGGGGGAGGGGATACGCAGTATTTT	CASSLAGTGGGDTQYF
NA	TRBV5-1	few	TRBJ2-7	TGCGCCAGCAGCTCCCGGGATTCCTACGAGCAGTACTTC	CASSSRDSYEQYF
TRBD1	TRBV6-5	once	TRBJ2-5	TGTGCCAGCAGGACAGGGGGCGCAAGAGAGACCCAGTACTTC	CASRTGGARETQYF
TRBD1	TRBV7-9	NA	TRBJ2-3	TGTGCCAGCGGCTCTCTGCCGGGACAGGATGGCGATACGCAGTATTTT	CASGSLPGQDGDTQYF
NA	TRBV14	NA	TRBJ1-1	TGTGCCAGCAGCCAATTTCAGGGATTAGAGGCTGAAGCTTTCTTT	CASSQFQGLEAEAFF
NA	TRBV13	NA	TRBJ2-7	TGTGCCAGCAGCCGGGGACAATCCGGGTACGAGCAGTACTTC	CASSRGQSGYEQYF
NA	TRBV7-6	NA	TRBJ2-3	TGTGCCAGCAGCTTAGGAGGGGGGGCGGTTGGCATGAATACGCAGTATTTT	CASSLGGGAVGMNTQYF
TRBD1	TRBV28	NA	TRBJ1-4	TGTGCCAGCAGTTTAGGCAGGGGGCATACCAATGAAAAACTGTTTTTT	CASSLGRGHTNEKLFF
TRBD1	TRBV30	NA	TRBJ1-2	TGTGCCAGCGACGGCAGACAGGGGGCCGACTATGGCTACACCTTC	CASDGRQGADYGYTF
TRBD1	TRBV7-9	NA	TRBJ1-1	TGTGCCAGCAGCTACAGGGGAGACACTGAAGCTTTCTTT	CASSYRGDTEAFF
NA	TRBV29-1	few	TRBJ2-2	TGCAGCGTTGATTTGTCCTCGAACACCGGGGAGCTGTTTTTT	CSVDLSSNTGELFF
TRBD2	TRBV6-4	NA	TRBJ2-2	TGTGCCAGCAGGCCCGCGGCGACTAGCGGGGATTCCACCGGGGAGCTGTTTTTT	CASRPAATSGDSTGELFF
NA	TRBV2	few	TRBJ1-1	TGTGCCAGCAGTGAAGCGTTCTGGCATGAAGCTTTCTTT	CASSEAFWHEAFF
TRBD1	TRBV29-1	NA	TRBJ2-5	TGCAGCGTTCGCCCCCCAGGGGGCAGAGAGACCCAGTACTTC	CSVRPPGGRETQYF
TRBD1	TRBV9	NA	TRBJ1-2	TGTGCCAGCAGTCTTGGACAGGGTGGGTATGGCTACACCTTC	CASSLGQGGYGYTF
NA	TRBV6-6	NA	TRBJ1-1	TGTGCCAGCAGCTCCCCCTTCTTT	CASSSPFF
NA	TRBV12-2	once	TRBJ1-1	TGTGCAAGTCGCTTAGCCGGGGACAGATACATGAACACTGAAGCTTTCTTT	CASRLAGDRYMNTEAFF
NA	TRBV6-5	NA	TRBJ2-2	TGTGCCAGCAGTTACTTACAGCTGAACACCGGGGAGCTGTTTTTT	CASSYLQLNTGELFF
NA	TRBV14	NA	TRBJ2-7	TGTGCCAGCAGCCAGGCACAGGCTTACGAGCAGTACTTC	CASSQAQAYEQYF
TRBD1	TRBV5-6	few	TRBJ1-6	TGTGCCAGCTTTGGACAGGGGAGCTCCTATAATTCACCCCTCCACTTT	CASFGQGSSYNSPLHF
NA	TRBV9	NA	TRBJ1-1	TGTGCCAGCAGCGCGAGGGATACTGAAGCTTTCTTT	CASSARDTEAFF
TRBD1	TRBV19	NA	TRBJ2-5	TGTGCCAGTAGTATCTGGGACAGCCAAGAGACCCAGTACTTC	CASSIWDSQETQYF
TRBD1	TRBV25-1	NA	TRBJ2-7	TGTGCCAGCAGTGTTTGGACAGGGGAGACCTACGAGCAGTACTTC	CASSVWTGETYEQYF
TRBD1	TRBV27	NA	TRBJ2-7	TGTGCCAGCAGTTTAGGACAGGACTACGAGCAGTACTTC	CASSLGQDYEQYF
NA	TRBV6-5	NA	TRBJ1-3	TGTGCCAGCAGTTACGAGAGCCTAAGCTCTGGAAACACCATATATTTT	CASSYESLSSGNTIYF
TRBD2	TRBV27	NA	TRBJ2-2	TGTGCCAGCAGTTTATTTGCAAAGGCGGGGGTCCTCACCGGGGAGCTGTTTTTT	CASSLFAKAGVLTGELFF
TRBD1	TRBV6-6	NA	TRBJ1-2	TGTGCCAGCAGGGGACAGGGGGGGATGAACTATGGCTACACCTTC	CASRGQGGMNYGYTF
NA	TRBV5-1	NA	TRBJ1-4	TGCGCCAGCAGCTTTGGGAGGGAGGGTGAAAAACTGTTTTTT	CASSFGREGEKLFF
NA	TRBV5-6	NA	TRBJ2-7	TGTGCCAGCAGCTTCGGACAGCAACACTACGAGCAGTACTTC	CASSFGQQHYEQYF
TRBD1	TRBV5-1	NA	TRBJ1-5	TGCGCCAGCAGCTTGGAGGGCAGGGGGAATCAGCCCCAGCATTTT	CASSLEGRGNQPQHF
TRBD1	TRBV28	NA	TRBJ1-2	TGTGCCAGCAGTTTCAGGGGGACGAGAGGCTACACCTTC	CASSFRGTRGYTF
TRBD1	TRBV4-1	NA	TRBJ1-4	TGCGCCAGCAGCCCAATTTTCGGGACAGATGAAAAACTGTTTTTT	CASSPIFGTDEKLFF
NA	TRBV6-1	few	TRBJ1-2	TGTGCCAGCAGTAAGGCCCGGGGGGCGCAAGGCTACACCTTC	CASSKARGAQGYTF
TRBD2	TRBV11-1	NA	TRBJ2-5	TGTGCCAGCAGTAGCGGGGGTCCGGGGAGGACCCAGTACTTC	CASSSGGPGRTQYF
TRBD2	TRBV6-5	NA	TRBJ2-3	TGTGCCAGCAGTTTCTCTAGCGGGGGGGCAACAGATACGCAGTATTTT	CASSFSSGGATDTQYF
TRBD2	TRBV6-1	NA	TRBJ2-3	TGTGCCAGCAGTGAGTGGACTAGCGGGGGGTCTAGCACAGATACGCAGTATTTT	CASSEWTSGGSSTDTQYF
NA	TRBV7-3	NA	TRBJ2-1	TGTGCCAGCAGTCCCTCTAGCCGCGATGAGCAGTTCTTC	CASSPSSRDEQFF
NA	TRBV9	NA	TRBJ2-2	TGTGCCAGCAGCGTAGAGCCCGAGAACACCGGGGAGCTGTTTTTT	CASSVEPENTGELFF
NA	TRBV30	NA	TRBJ1-3	TGTGCCTGGAGTGTACAGGCCGGAAACACCATATATTTT	CAWSVQAGNTIYF
TRBD1	TRBV7-2	few	TRBJ2-3	TGTGCCAGCAGCACCTCCGGGACAGGGGCCGATACGCAGTATTTT	CASSTSGTGADTQYF
TRBD1	TRBV6-1	NA	TRBJ1-1	TGTGCCAGCAAGCGCACAGGGGGCCATGGCACTGAAGCTTTCTTT	CASKRTGGHGTEAFF
NA	TRBV7-9	NA	TRBJ1-2	TGTGCCAGCAGCTTGTTACCGAGGTATGGCTACACCTTC	CASSLLPRYGYTF
NA	TRBV9	few	TRBJ2-7	TGTGCCAGCAGCGTAGAACCGGGAGACTACGAGCAGTACTTC	CASSVEPGDYEQYF
NA	TRBV28	NA	TRBJ1-1	TGTGCCAGCAGTGCGTTGGGGAGGCGCACTGAAGCTTTCTTT	CASSALGRRTEAFF
NA	TRBV4-2	few	TRBJ2-5	TGTGCCAGCAGCCAGCTCAAGCGGACAGATCAAGAGACCCAGTACTTC	CASSQLKRTDQETQYF
NA	TRBV6-1	once	TRBJ2-2	TGTGCCAGTGTCGACAGGAACACCGGGGAGCTGTTTTTT	CASVDRNTGELFF
NA	TRBV30	NA	TRBJ1-2	TGTGCCTGGTTGACAAACCCTAACTATGGCTACACCTTC	CAWLTNPNYGYTF
NA	TRBV7-2	NA	TRBJ1-1	TGTGCCAGCAGCGTAACAGCGAACACTGAAGCTTTCTTT	CASSVTANTEAFF
TRBD2	TRBV7-3	NA	TRBJ2-3	TGTGCCAGCAGCCTGACTAGCGGGGGGGCTGGCACAGATACGCAGTATTTT	CASSLTSGGAGTDTQYF
NA	TRBV30	NA	TRBJ1-1	TGTGCCTGGAGTGTCCAAACAGTGAACACTGAAGCTTTCTTT	CAWSVQTVNTEAFF
NA	TRBV7-2	NA	TRBJ1-1	TGTGCCAGCAGCCCCAAATGGAAGGGGCGTGAAGCTTTCTTT	CASSPKWKGREAFF
TRBD1	TRBV18	NA	TRBJ2-7	TGTGCCAGCTCACCCGGGACAGGTCCGGGGGAGCAGTACTTC	CASSPGTGPGEQYF
TRBD1	TRBV5-1	NA	TRBJ1-2	TGCGCCAGCAGCTCCGGGACAGCGCCAAACTATGGCTACACCTTC	CASSSGTAPNYGYTF
TRBD1	TRBV15	NA	TRBJ1-5	TGTGCCACCAGCAGAGCGTTAGGACAGGGTGATCAGCCCCAGCATTTT	CATSRALGQGDQPQHF